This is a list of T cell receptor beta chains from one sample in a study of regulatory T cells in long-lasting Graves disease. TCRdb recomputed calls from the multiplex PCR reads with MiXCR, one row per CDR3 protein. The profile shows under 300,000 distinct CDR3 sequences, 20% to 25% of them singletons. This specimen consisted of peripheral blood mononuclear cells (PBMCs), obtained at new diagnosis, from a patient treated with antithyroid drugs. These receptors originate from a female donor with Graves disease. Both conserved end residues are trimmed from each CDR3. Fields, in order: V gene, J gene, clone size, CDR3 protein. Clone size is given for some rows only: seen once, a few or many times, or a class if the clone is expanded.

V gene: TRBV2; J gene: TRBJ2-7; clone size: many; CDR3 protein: ASARTPYEQY
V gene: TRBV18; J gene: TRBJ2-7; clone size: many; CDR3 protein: ASSPLGGGDYEQY
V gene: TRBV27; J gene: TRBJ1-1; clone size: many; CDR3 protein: ASSLKTQGMNTEAF
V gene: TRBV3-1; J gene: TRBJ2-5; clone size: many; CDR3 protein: ASSQGSGGQETQY
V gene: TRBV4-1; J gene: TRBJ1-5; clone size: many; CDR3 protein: ASSQDRGQPQH
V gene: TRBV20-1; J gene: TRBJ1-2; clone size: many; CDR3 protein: SARGQGGIYGYT
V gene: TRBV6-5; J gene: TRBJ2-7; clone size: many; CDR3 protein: ASSYQTGGPYEQY
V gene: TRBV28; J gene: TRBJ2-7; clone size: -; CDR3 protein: ASSFPGTGTSYEQY
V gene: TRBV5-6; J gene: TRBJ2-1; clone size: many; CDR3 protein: ASSQPGTRLYNEQF
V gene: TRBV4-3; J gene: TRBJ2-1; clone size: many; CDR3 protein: ASRKLAGDSGEQF
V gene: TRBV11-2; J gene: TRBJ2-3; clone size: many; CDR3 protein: ASSPLTGETSTDTQY
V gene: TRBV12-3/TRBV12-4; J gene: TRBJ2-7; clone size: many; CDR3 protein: ASSLGGWEQY
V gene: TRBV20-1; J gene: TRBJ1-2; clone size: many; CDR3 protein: SARQGGTNYGYT
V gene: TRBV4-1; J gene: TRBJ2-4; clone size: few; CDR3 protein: ASSPTLTGLLAKNIQY
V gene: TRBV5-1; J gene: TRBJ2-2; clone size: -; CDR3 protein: ASSFFSGGNTGELF
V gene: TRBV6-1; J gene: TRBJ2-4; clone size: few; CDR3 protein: ASSPWTSGRNEQY
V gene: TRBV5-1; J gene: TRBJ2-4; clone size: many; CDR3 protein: ASSLEASKNIQY
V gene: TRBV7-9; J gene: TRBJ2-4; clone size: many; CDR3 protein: ASSLSGPNDAKNIQY
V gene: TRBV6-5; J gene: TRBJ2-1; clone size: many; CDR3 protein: ASSYGVQDEQF
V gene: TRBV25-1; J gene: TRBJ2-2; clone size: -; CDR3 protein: ASSDTPGPGELF
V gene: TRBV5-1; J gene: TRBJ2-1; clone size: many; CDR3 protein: ASSLTVSSYNEQF
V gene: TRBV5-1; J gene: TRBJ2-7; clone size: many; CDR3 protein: ASSGTGGQSYEQY
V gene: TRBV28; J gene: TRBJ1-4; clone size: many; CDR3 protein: ASERPSLKEKLF
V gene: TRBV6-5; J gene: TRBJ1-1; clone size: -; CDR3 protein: ASSYSLSTEAS
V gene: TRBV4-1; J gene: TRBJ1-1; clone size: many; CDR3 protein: ASSQGQGRSGTEAF
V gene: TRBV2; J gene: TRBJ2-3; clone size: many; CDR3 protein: ASRGRIADGDTQY
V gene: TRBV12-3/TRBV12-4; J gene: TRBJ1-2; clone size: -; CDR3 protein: ASSESTVYGYT
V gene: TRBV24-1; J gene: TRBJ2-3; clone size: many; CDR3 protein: ATRSKDRGLWTDTQY
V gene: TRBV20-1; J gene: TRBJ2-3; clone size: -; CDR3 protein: SASDRAPDTQY
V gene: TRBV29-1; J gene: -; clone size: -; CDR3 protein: SVYRGSEQY
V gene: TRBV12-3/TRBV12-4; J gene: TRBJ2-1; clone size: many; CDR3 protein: ASWRVYNEQF
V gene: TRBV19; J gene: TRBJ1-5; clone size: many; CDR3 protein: ASSISSGNSNQPQH
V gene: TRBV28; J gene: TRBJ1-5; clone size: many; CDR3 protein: ASSFRGRVGQPQH
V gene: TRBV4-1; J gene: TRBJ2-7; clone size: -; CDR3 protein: ASSPGHLYEQY
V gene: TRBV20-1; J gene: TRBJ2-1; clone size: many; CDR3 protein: SASHTNEQF
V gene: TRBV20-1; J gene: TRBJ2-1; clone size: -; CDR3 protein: SAHGGYNEQF
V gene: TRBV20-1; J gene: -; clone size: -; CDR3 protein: SAVTSGGAEQF
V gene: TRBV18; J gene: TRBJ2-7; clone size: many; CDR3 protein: ASSPSAGTVLYYEQY
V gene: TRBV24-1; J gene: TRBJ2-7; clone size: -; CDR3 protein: ATSDAGRPHEQY
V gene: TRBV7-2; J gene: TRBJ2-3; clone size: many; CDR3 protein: ASSLSGGGSLNTDTQY
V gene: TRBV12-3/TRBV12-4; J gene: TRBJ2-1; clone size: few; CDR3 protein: ASSLGDRRYNEQF
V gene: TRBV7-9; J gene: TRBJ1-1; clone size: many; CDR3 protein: ASSFGQGSAF
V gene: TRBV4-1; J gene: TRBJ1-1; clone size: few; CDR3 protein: ASSHRDTEAF
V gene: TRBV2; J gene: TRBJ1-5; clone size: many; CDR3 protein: ASKGQGAGQPQH
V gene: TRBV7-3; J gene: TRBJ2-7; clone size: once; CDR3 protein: ARLPSGLLYEQY
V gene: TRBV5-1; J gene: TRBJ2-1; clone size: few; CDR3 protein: ASGVEINEQF
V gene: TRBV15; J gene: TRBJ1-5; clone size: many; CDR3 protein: ATSRQGSQPQH
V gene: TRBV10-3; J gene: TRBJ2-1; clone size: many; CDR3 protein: AISDPSGYNEQF
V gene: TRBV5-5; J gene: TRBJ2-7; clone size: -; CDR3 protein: ASSLEGGVMGEQY
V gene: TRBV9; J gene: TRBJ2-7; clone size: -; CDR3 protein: ASSVGGGFEQY
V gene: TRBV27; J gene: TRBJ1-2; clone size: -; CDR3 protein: ASSLLPGPQSGYT
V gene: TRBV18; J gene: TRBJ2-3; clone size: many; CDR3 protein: ASSRGTGTDTQY
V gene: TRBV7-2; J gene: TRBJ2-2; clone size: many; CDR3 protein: ASRPNANTGELF
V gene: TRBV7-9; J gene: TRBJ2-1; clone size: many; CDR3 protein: ASSSPAGGLNEQF
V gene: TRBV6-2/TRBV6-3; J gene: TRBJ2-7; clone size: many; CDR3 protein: ASRRTGRGYEQY
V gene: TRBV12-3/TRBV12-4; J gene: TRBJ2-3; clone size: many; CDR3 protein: ASSGTTDTQY
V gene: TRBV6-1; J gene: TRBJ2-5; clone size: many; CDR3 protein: ASSRQTGLQETQY